Below are 20 T cell receptor beta chains sequenced from a single sample in a study of blood T cell repertoires in COVID-19. TCRdb's copy holds only in-frame clones and misses some; the assay was immunoSEQ multiplex PCR. The table has approximately 80,000 clones, less than 95% seen once; the top ten hold 1%. Sequenced material: peripheral blood. The source is a woman between 45 and 60 years old in a cohort sampled during active COVID-19.

The V call is TRBV27, the J call TRBJ2-7; 11 bases agree with TRBD1. This CDR3 has 14 residues. Germline CDR1 is MNHEY and CDR2 is SMNVEV (reference sequence). Germline trimming cut 3 bases from V and 4 bases from J; bases unmatched to any gene: 2. The CDR3 is CASSLDRGPYEQYF. The CDR3 region has the DNA TGTGCCAGCAGTTTGGACAGGGGGCCTTACGAGCAGTACTTC.

The chain recombines TRBV7-9 with TRBJ2-1; D is ambiguous. The CDR3 runs to 13 residues. V lost 3 bases and J 9 bases, leaving 12 bases between the germline ends. Germline V lookup: CDR1 SEHNR, CDR2 FQNEAQ (reference sequence). The DNA of the CDR3 is TGTGCCAGCAGCTTTGGGTCTTCGGGTGAGCAGTTCTTC. Translation gives CASSFGSSGEQFF.

The chain has TRBV4-1 and TRBJ1-4; D gene uncertain. Germline loops: CDR1 MGHRA, CDR2 YSYEKL. V shed 4 bases and J shed 5 bases, with 8 bases lying between them. CDR3 length: 13 amino acids. DNA for the CDR3: TGCGCCAGCAGCCTCCGGTTAAATGAAAAACTGTTTTTT. It specifies CASSLRLNEKLFF.

The chain joins TRBV7-9 to TRBJ2-6; unclear D gene. Germline-derived CDR1 and CDR2 are SEHNR and FQNEAQ (reference sequence). Trimming pared 5 bases from V and 3 bases from J, leaving 11 bases between. The CDR3 sequence is 15 residues long. The CDR3 protein is CASSASGRGANVLTF. In DNA form, the CDR3 reads TGTGCCAGCAGCGCCTCGGGTCGTGGGGCCAACGTCCTGACTTTC.

The chain employs TRBV28 and TRBJ1-4; D uncertain. The germline V gene encodes CDR1 MDHEN and CDR2 SYDVKM. CDR3 length: 15 residues. V gave up 3 bases and J gave up 1 base, with 9 bases separating them. The CDR3 bases are TGTGCCAGCAGTTTCGTCTCCGGAACTAATGAAAAACTGTTTTTT. Protein product: CASSFVSGTNEKLFF.

The genes are TRBV19 and TRBJ1-1; the D gene is possibly TRBD1 (5 bases). The CDR3 spans 16 residues. Trimming pared 2 bases from V and 1 base from J, leaving 14 bases between. Germline V gene data show CDR1 as LNHDA and CDR2 as SQIVND (reference sequence). This CDR3 reads CASSITGLPENTEAFF. As DNA, the CDR3 is TGTGCCAGTAGTATAACAGGTCTTCCCGAGAACACTGAAGCTTTCTTT.

The rearrangement joins TRBV10-3 to TRBJ2-1; 11 nucleotides agree with TRBD2. Germline lookup yields CDR1 ENHRY and CDR2 SYGVKD. This CDR3 spans 18 amino acids. The J segment lost 1 base and the V segment lost 4 bases, leaving 9 bases of the junction unmatched. The CDR3: CAISGGSGRDNSYNEQFF. Here the CDR3 DNA reads TGTGCCATCAGTGGGGGTAGCGGGAGGGACAATTCCTACAATGAGCAGTTCTTC.

This sequence joins TRBV27 and TRBJ1-4; 7 bases fit TRBD1. CDR1 and CDR2 from the germline V gene are MNHEY and SMNVEV (reference sequence). With V trimmed by 8 bases and J by 5 bases, 5 bases remained unmatched. CDR3 size: 13 residues. CDR3 nucleotide sequence: TGTGCCAGCCAATCGGGACAGAATGAAAAACTGTTTTTT. It specifies CASQSGQNEKLFF.

This clone came up a few times. The chain employs TRBV14 and TRBJ2-1; 13 nucleotides agree with TRBD2. Losses at the gene ends were 4 bases for V and 9 bases for J; bases not matched to a gene: 6. The CDR3 has 15 residues. The germline CDR1 and CDR2 sequences are SGHDN and FVKESK. The CDR3 is CASSLTSGRAGEQFF. In DNA form, the CDR3 reads TGTGCCAGCAGCCTAACTAGCGGGAGGGCGGGTGAGCAGTTCTTC. The full variable domain, its missing parts supplied by reference TRBV14 and TRBJ2-1, is EAGVTQFPSHSVIEKGQTVTLRCDPISGHDNLYWYRRVMGKEIKFLLHFVKESKQDESGMPNNRFLAERTGGTYSTLKVQPAELEDSGVYFCASSLTSGRAGEQFFGPGTRLTVL.

The V call is TRBV19, the J call TRBJ1-3; the match to TRBD1 covers 9 bases. Trimming cost V 5 bases and J 4 bases; bases outside gene matches: 3. CDR1 and CDR2 (germline): LNHDA, SQIVND (reference sequence). CDR3 length equals 14 residues. CDR3 residues: CASSSTGGGNTIYF. The CDR3 DNA reads as TGTGCCAGTAGTTCGACAGGGGGAGGAAACACCATATATTTT.

The rearrangement joins TRBV7-3 to TRBJ1-6; weak D call: TRBD1 (6 bases). The germline gives CDR1 SGHTA, CDR2 FQGTGA. The CDR3 has 13 residues. V shed 8 bases and J shed 7 bases, with 12 bases lying between them. DNA for the CDR3: TGTGCCAGCGCGCGGACAGAAAATTCACCCCTCCACTTT. This translates into CASARTENSPLHF.

The chain couples TRBV7-3 to TRBJ2-1; 12 bases map to TRBD2. V gave up 3 bases and J gave up 6 bases; unmatched junction bases: 3. The CDR3 consists of 15 residues. The V gene's germline CDR1 is SGHTA and CDR2 FQGTGA. CDR3 sequence: CASSFTTSGSNEQFF. DNA for the CDR3: TGTGCCAGCAGCTTTACGACTAGCGGGAGCAATGAGCAGTTCTTC.

The chain couples TRBV3-1 (or the pseudogene TRBV3-2) to TRBJ2-1; 12 bases agree with TRBD2. There are 15 residues in the CDR3. V trimming: 6 bases; J trimming: 6 bases; junction bases outside the gene matches: 6. Germline loops: CDR1 LGHDT, CDR2 YNNKEL (reference sequence). The CDR3 DNA follows: TGTGCCAGCAGTCGACTAGCGGGAGAGGGCAATGAGCAGTTCTTC. Amino acid sequence: CASSRLAGEGNEQFF.

The chain carries TRBV7-6 and TRBJ2-1; no reliable D call. Germline V lookup: CDR1 SGHVS, CDR2 FNYEAQ. CDR3 length equals 14 residues. Trimming removed 5 bases at V and 2 bases at J, with 10 bases between. The CDR3 loop reads CASSQTPTYNEQFF. The DNA for the CDR3 is TGTGCCAGCAGCCAGACACCAACCTACAATGAGCAGTTCTTC.

The chain recombines TRBV30 with TRBJ2-7; D unclear. Germline loops: CDR1 GTSNPN, CDR2 SVGIG (reference sequence). Trimming shortened V by 3 bases and J by 1 base, and 13 bases separated the two germline ends. This CDR3 has 14 residues. This chain's CDR3 is CAWRDTRQSYEQYF. In nucleotides, the CDR3 is TGTGCCTGGAGAGATACCCGCCAGTCCTACGAGCAGTACTTC.

The chain carries TRBV7-2 and TRBJ2-4, with D possibly TRBD2 on 5 matching bases. V dropped 0 bases and J dropped 1 base, with 13 bases sitting between them. CDR1 is SGHTA, CDR2 FQGNSA, per germline. The CDR3 is 17 residues long. CDR3 nucleotides: TGTGCCAGCAGCTTAGCGAAAGGACTCGGCGCCAAAAACATTCAGTACTTC. Translation: CASSLAKGLGAKNIQYF.

The gene calls are TRBV24-1 and TRBJ2-3; D uncertain. The CDR3 is made up of 14 amino acids. The germline gives CDR1 KGHDR, CDR2 SFDVKD. V lost 3 bases and J 6 bases, leaving 12 bases between the germline ends. CDR3 residues: CATSDDPTLDTQYF. Here the CDR3 DNA reads TGTGCCACCAGTGATGATCCTACCCTGGATACGCAGTATTTT.

The CDR3 reads CASSNEGRGEAFF. The CDR3 region has the DNA TGTGCCAGCAGTAATGAAGGACGGGGTGAAGCTTTCTTT. This chain links TRBV6-2 or TRBV6-3 with TRBJ1-1; D unresolved. The CDR3 runs to 13 residues. Per the germline V gene, CDR1 is MNHEY and CDR2 is SVGEGT. Trimming stripped 5 bases from V and 7 bases from J, with 14 bases between.

This CDR3 is CASSLGLADYNEQFF. The CDR3 bases are TGTGCCAGCTCACTAGGACTAGCGGATTACAATGAGCAGTTCTTC. V is TRBV18 and J is TRBJ2-1; TRBD2 aligns across 10 bases. This CDR3 contains 15 residues. Looked up from germline, CDR1 is KGHSH and CDR2 is LQKENI. J gave up 4 bases and V 4 bases, and 4 bases lay outside the gene matches.

The chain joins TRBV15 to TRBJ2-1; 10 nucleotides match TRBD2. V was pared by 4 bases and J by 13 bases, with 22 bases of the junction left unmatched. Germline CDR1 LNHNV, CDR2 YYDKDF (reference sequence). The length of the CDR3 is 18 residues. This CDR3 is CATSTRDRSSSGRREQFF. The CDR3 DNA follows: TGTGCCACCAGCACCCGGGACAGGTCGTCTAGCGGGAGAAGGGAACAGTTCTTC.